Below, one T cell receptor beta chain is given with its context. Its antigen is still unknown. An end of the junction does not agree with germline; a read error may underlie this. From the second PCR step, alpha and beta chains were amplified apart. Four subsets defined by CD45RA and CD27 were sorted after CD3, CD4, CD8 and live/dead staining. The source of the sample is a study of naive and memory T cell subsets. General study points: Naive and memory repertoire findings lacked a ground truth for validation. From naive to CM, EM and EMRA, diversity decreased and Gini increased.

Two oligonucleotides, mixed equimolar, formed the beta constant-region primer covering TRBC1 and TRBC2. Nested alpha and beta constant-region primers with the SP2 primer drove four PCR rounds on ligated cDNA. TCRdb reprocessed the UMI-ligation and nested PCR reads via MiXCR and lists one record per CDR3 protein. Altogether around 30,000 distinct CDR3 sequences are present, around 20% being singletons, with the ten largest covering around 3.4%. This clonotype was obtained from a human donor in good health. The sequencing input was effector memory CD4+ T cells from blood. The sample's subset: effector memory, CD45RA- CD27-.

This CDR3 reads CGSSEGHPSGNTIYF. CDR3 in DNA: TGTGGCAGCAGTGAAGGGCATCCGTCTGGAAACACCATATATTTT. The genes are TRBV6-1 and TRBJ1-3; D is uncertain. This CDR3 comprises 15 residues. Germline CDR1 is MNHNS and CDR2 is SASEGT.